One and the same sample provided the 2 T cell receptor beta chains below, sequenced in a study of cytomegalovirus exposure and HLA in healthy donors (dated by TCRdb to about 2017). The library was prepared using the immunoSEQ multiplex PCR assay. TCRdb's version of the immuneACCESS table is confined to in-frame rearrangements and falls short of the full clone set. An unresolved V gene accounts for under half of the shortfall where checked; the remainder is of unknown origin. The sample profile shows over 110,000 clones; roughly nine tenths of them were found once. The ten largest account for roughly 3% of the sample. The sample was PBMCs. Source of these receptors: a man aged 18 to 30 in good health and CMV-seronegative.

The chain uses TRBV18 and TRBJ2-3; D is unresolved. Germline V gives CDR1 KGHSH, CDR2 LQKENI. The CDR3 has 14 amino acids. V lost 0 bases to trimming and J lost 0 bases, with 4 bases between them. The CDR3 is CASSPPVSTDTQYF. CDR3 DNA: TGTGCCAGCTCACCACCCGTAAGCACAGATACGCAGTATTTT.

The CDR3 DNA reads TGTGCCAGCAGCAACCGACCGGGACTAGGGTACAATGAGCAGTTCTTC. It encodes CASSNRPGLGYNEQFF. The chain links TRBV6-4 to TRBJ2-1; 8 bases agree with TRBD2. The CDR3 spans 16 residues. The germline V gene has CDR1 MRHNA and CDR2 SNTAGT. Unmatched junction bases numbered 11, after V lost 6 bases and J lost 4 bases.